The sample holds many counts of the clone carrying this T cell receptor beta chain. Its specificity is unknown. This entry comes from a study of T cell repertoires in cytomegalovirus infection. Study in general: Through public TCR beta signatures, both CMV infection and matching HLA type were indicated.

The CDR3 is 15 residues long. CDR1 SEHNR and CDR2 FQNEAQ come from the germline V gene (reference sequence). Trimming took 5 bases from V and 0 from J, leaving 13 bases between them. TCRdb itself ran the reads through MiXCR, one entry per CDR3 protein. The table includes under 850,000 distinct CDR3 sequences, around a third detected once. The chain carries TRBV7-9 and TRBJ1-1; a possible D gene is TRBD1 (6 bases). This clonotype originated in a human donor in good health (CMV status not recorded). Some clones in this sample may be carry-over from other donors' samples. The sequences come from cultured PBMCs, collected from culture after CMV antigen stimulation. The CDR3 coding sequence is TGTGCCAGCAGCACAGCGACAGGACTGAACACTGAAGCTTTCTTT. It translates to CASSTATGLNTEAFF. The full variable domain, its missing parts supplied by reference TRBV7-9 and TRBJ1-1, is DTGVSQNPRHKITKRGQNVTFRCDPISEHNRLYWYRQTLGQGPEFLTYFQNEAQLEKSRLLSDRFSAERPKGSFSTLEIQRTEQGDSAMYLCASSTATGLNTEAFFGQGTRLTVV.